One and the same sample provided the 32 T cell receptor beta chains below, sequenced in a study of T cells in localized non-small cell lung cancer. TCRdb's copy holds only in-frame clones and misses some; the assay was immunoSEQ multiplex PCR. The table records around 4,400 clones, 34% of them present only once. The material was lung tumor tissue, obtained before any cancer treatment. All receptors derive from a man aged 40 to 75 with stage II squamous cell lung carcinoma.

This clone turned up a few times. This chain uses TRBV22-1 with TRBJ2-3; the DNA was not compared with TRBD2, the D call given in the table. TRBV22-1 is deemed a pseudogene. This CDR3 contains 13 residues. The CDR3 DNA sequence: TGTGCCAGCAGACTAGCGGGGGGAGATACGCAGTATTTT. This gives the protein CASRLAGGDTQYF.

Judged by abundance, this clone is medium-sized. This rearrangement joins TRBV11-3 to TRBJ2-7; no reliable D call. V shed 1 base and J shed 5 bases, with 12 bases lying between them. Germline V gene sequence: CDR1 SGHNT, CDR2 YENEEA. The CDR3 loop spans 14 amino acids. CDR3 sequence: CASSLVRSSHEQYF. The CDR3 nucleotides read TGTGCCAGCAGCTTAGTTCGGAGCAGCCACGAGCAGTACTTC.

By proportion, this clone is medium-sized. The CDR3 is CAWSVSGNYEQYF. The CDR3 DNA follows: TGTGCCTGGAGTGTCTCAGGGAACTACGAGCAGTACTTC. The chain combines TRBV30 with TRBJ2-7; perhaps TRBD1 as D (5 bases). CDR3 length: 13 residues. V dropped 0 bases and J dropped 3 bases, with 9 bases sitting between them. The germline V gene encodes CDR1 GTSNPN and CDR2 SVGIG (reference sequence). The variable domain in full, with the rest retrieved from reference TRBV30 and TRBJ2-7, is SQTIHQWPATLVQPVGSPLSLECTVEGTSNPNLYWYRQAAGRGLQLLFYSVGIGQISSEVPQNLSASRPQDRQFILSSKKLLLSDSGFYLCAWSVSGNYEQYFGPGTRLTVT.

This clone was observed a handful of times. The CDR3 is CASSSNPIGGEGTQYF. The DNA of the CDR3 is TGTGCCAGCTCATCCAACCCCATTGGCGGGGAGGGGACCCAGTACTTC. The rearrangement links TRBV18 to TRBJ2-5; 7 bases are shared with TRBD2. The junction had 16 bases not matched to a gene; V was cut back by 5 bases and J by 7 bases. Germline values: CDR1 KGHSH, CDR2 LQKENI. The CDR3 is made up of 16 amino acids. Looking up the rest from reference TRBV18 and TRBJ2-5 gives the full variable domain: NAGVMQNPRHLVRRRGQEARLRCSPMKGHSHVYWYRQLPEEGLKFMVYLQKENIIDESGMPKERFSAEFPKEGPSILRIQQVVRGDSAAYFCASSSNPIGGEGTQYFGPGTRLLVL.

In its sample, this clone was seen a few times. CDR3 loop: CASSEAQGQNYGYTF. CDR3 nucleotides: TGTGCCAGCAGTGAGGCCCAGGGACAGAACTATGGCTACACCTTC. This rearrangement joins TRBV6-8 to TRBJ1-2; 7 bases fit TRBD1. This CDR3 comprises 15 residues. Germline lookup yields CDR1 MNHGY and CDR2 SAAAGT. V was clipped by 5 bases and J by 2 bases; unmatched bases: 8.

The V call is TRBV29-1, the J call TRBJ2-7; 8 bases match TRBD1. The CDR3 covers 12 residues. CDR1 and CDR2 from the germline V gene are SQVTM and ANQGSEA. V was pared by 6 bases and J by 2 bases, with 3 bases of the junction left unmatched. The CDR3 DNA sequence: TGCAGCGTGCCACAGGGGGCCTACGAGCAGTACTTC. Amino acid sequence: CSVPQGAYEQYF.

The genes are TRBV28 and TRBJ2-1, with 10 bases identical to TRBD2. Losses at the gene ends were 6 bases for V and 2 bases for J; bases not matched to a gene: 4. CDR3 length equals 15 residues. The germline CDR1 and CDR2 sequences are MDHEN and SYDVKM. The CDR3, as DNA: TGTGCCAGCAGCCCCAGCGGGAGGGCCTACAATGAGCAGTTCTTC. Translating gives CASSPSGRAYNEQFF.

There are a few counts of this clone. This chain joins TRBV11-3 and TRBJ2-3, with no clear D. The germline CDR1 and CDR2 sequences are SGHNT and YENEEA. The CDR3 loop spans 16 amino acids. The V end lost 4 bases, the J end lost 1 base, and 15 bases lay between the germline ends. CDR3 region: CASSWAKGYGTDTQYF. As DNA, the CDR3 is TGTGCCAGCAGCTGGGCTAAAGGATATGGCACAGATACGCAGTATTTT.

Relative to its sample, this clone is medium-sized. CDR3 coding DNA: TGTGCCAGCAGTCGGCCGGGACTAGCGGGAGGTAGGAACGAGCAGTACTTC. Translation gives CASSRPGLAGGRNEQYF. The rearrangement joins TRBV6-8 to TRBJ2-7; 15 nucleotides align to TRBD2. V trimming: 5 bases; J trimming: 5 bases; junction bases outside the gene matches: 10. The CDR3 is made up of 17 amino acids. Looked up from germline, CDR1 is MNHGY and CDR2 is SAAAGT.

The V and J genes are TRBV30 and TRBJ1-2, with TRBD1 matching over 8 bases. The CDR3 has 12 amino acids. J gave up 8 bases and V 0 bases, and 2 bases lay outside the gene matches. The germline gives CDR1 GTSNPN, CDR2 SVGIG (reference sequence). The CDR3 region is CAWSVWTGGYTF. The CDR3 DNA sequence: TGTGCCTGGAGTGTCTGGACAGGGGGCTACACCTTC.

This clone is a singleton in its sample. The chain has TRBV19 and TRBJ2-7, with 8 nucleotides matching TRBD2. CDR1 is LNHDA and CDR2 is SQIVND in the germline V gene (reference sequence). The V and J ends lost 1 base and 3 bases, in that order; junction bases with no gene match: 8. The CDR3 has 16 residues. As DNA, the CDR3 is TGTGCCAGTAGTATAGGCTCTCGACTAGCGAACTACGAGCAGTACTTC. It codes for CASSIGSRLANYEQYF. Together with reference TRBV19 and TRBJ2-7, the CDR3 gives the full variable domain: DGGITQSPKYLFRKEGQNVTLSCEQNLNHDAMYWYRQDPGQGLRLIYYSQIVNDFQKGDIAEGYSVSREKKESFPLTVTSAQKNPTAFYLCASSIGSRLANYEQYFGPGTRLTVT.

This chain links TRBV6-8 with TRBJ2-3; the match to TRBD1 covers 10 bases. The germline CDR1 and CDR2 sequences are MNHGY and SAAAGT. The CDR3 runs 15 residues. V lost 5 bases and J lost 0; bases outside the gene matches: 2. The CDR3 spells CASSGQGGSTDTQYF. The CDR3 DNA sequence: TGTGCCAGCAGTGGACAGGGGGGTAGCACAGATACGCAGTATTTT.

This clone was counted between two and nine times. The chain uses TRBV9 and TRBJ1-1; possible D gene TRBD1, 5 bases. This CDR3 has 14 amino acids. Between the trimmed V and J ends, which lost 0 bases and 3 bases, there was a span of 9 bases. Germline values: CDR1 SGDLS, CDR2 YYNGEE. DNA of the CDR3: TGTGCCAGCAGCGTAGACCAGGGTTACACTGAAGCTTTCTTT. This sequence encodes CASSVDQGYTEAFF. Full variable domain (missing parts from reference TRBV9 and TRBJ1-1): DSGVTQTPKHLITATGQRVTLRCSPRSGDLSVYWYQQSLDQGLQFLIQYYNGEERAKGNILERFSAQQFPDLHSELNLSSLELGDSALYFCASSVDQGYTEAFFGQGTRLTVV.

This clone counts as medium-sized (0.01 to 0.1%). The rearrangement links TRBV6-8 to TRBJ2-3; TRBD2 agrees at 10 bases. V lost 6 bases and J lost 0; bases outside the gene matches: 12. Per germline, CDR1 MNHGY and CDR2 SAAAGT. The CDR3 contains 18 residues. The CDR3 region has the DNA TGTGCCAGCAGGCGCTTTAGCGGGGGGCGAACTAGCACAGATACGCAGTATTTT. It yields the protein CASRRFSGGRTSTDTQYF.

This sequence joins TRBV30 and TRBJ2-3, with 9 bases that match TRBD2. Germline CDR1 is GTSNPN and CDR2 is SVGIG (reference sequence). CDR3 length: 16 amino acids. J gave up 2 bases and V 4 bases, and 10 bases lay outside the gene matches. CDR3 coding DNA: TGTGCCTGGACTCCAGGCAGCGGGGGGTCCACAGATACGCAGTATTTT. This encodes CAWTPGSGGSTDTQYF.

The V call is TRBV11-3, the J call TRBJ2-5, with 11 bases that match TRBD2. J gave up 5 bases and V 5 bases, and 10 bases lay outside the gene matches. This CDR3 comprises 16 residues. Germline V CDR1 and CDR2: SGHNT, YENEEA. Here the CDR3 reads CASSRRASGGKETQYF. The DNA of the CDR3 is TGTGCCAGCAGCCGCCGGGCTAGCGGGGGGAAGGAGACCCAGTACTTC.

This chain joins TRBV27 and TRBJ2-7; the D gene is possibly TRBD2 (6 bases). Per the germline V gene, CDR1 is MNHEY and CDR2 is SMNVEV (reference sequence). The V end lost 6 bases, the J end lost 7 bases, and 13 bases lay between the germline ends. CDR3 length: 12 residues. CDR3 DNA: TGTGCCAGCAGGTCATCTAGCGATGAGCAGTACTTC. Protein: CASRSSSDEQYF.

The chain combines TRBV11-1 with TRBJ2-3, with TRBD1 matching over 7 bases. This CDR3 spans 15 amino acids. In germline, CDR1 is SGHAT, CDR2 FQDESV (reference sequence). J gave up 6 bases and V 1 base, and 7 bases lay outside the gene matches. The chain's CDR3 is CASSLVDRAQDTQYF. DNA for the CDR3: TGTGCCAGCAGCTTAGTCGACAGGGCCCAGGATACGCAGTATTTT.

CDR3 sequence (DNA): TGTGCCTGGAGCGCAGCGGCCGGCCAAGAGACCCAGTACTTC. Its translation: CAWSAAAGQETQYF. This chain connects TRBV30 to TRBJ2-5, with D possibly matching TRBD2 (5 bases). Between the trimmed V and J ends, which lost 3 bases and 1 base, there was a span of 12 bases. This CDR3 has 14 residues. Germline V gene sequence: CDR1 GTSNPN, CDR2 SVGIG (reference sequence).

The genes are TRBV11-3 and TRBJ2-1, with D tentatively TRBD2 (7 bases). V gave up 8 bases and J gave up 8 bases, with 22 bases separating them. From germline, CDR1 is SGHNT and CDR2 YENEEA. The CDR3 totals 15 residues. The CDR3 DNA is TGTGCCAGCTGCCCCAGAGGGGGGGAAGTCTATGAGCAGTTCTTC. Amino acid sequence: CASCPRGGEVYEQFF.

CDR3: CASSRSYGTEAFF. The CDR3 region has the DNA TGCGCCAGCAGCCGGTCCTACGGGACTGAAGCTTTCTTT. The rearrangement joins TRBV23-1 to TRBJ1-1; the D is unclear. TRBV23-1 belongs to the ORF category, with a function that is uncertain. CDR3 length equals 13 residues. Trimming took 6 bases from V and 5 from J, leaving 13 bases between them.

There are many counts of this clone. The chain uses TRBV7-2 and TRBJ2-7; TRBD2 matches at 10 bases. The CDR3 sequence is 16 residues long. The V gene end was trimmed by 3 bases and the J gene end by 2 bases; junction bases not matched to a gene: 7. The V gene's germline CDR1 is SGHTA and CDR2 FQGNSA. The CDR3 bases are TGTGCCAGCAGCTTGACTAGCGGGCTACGTACCTACGAGCAGTACTTC. Its translation: CASSLTSGLRTYEQYF.

The gene calls are TRBV6-8 and TRBJ1-2; D is possibly TRBD1 (5 bases). Trimming took off 10 bases at V and 3 bases at J, with 12 bases between the two ends. The germline gives CDR1 MNHGY, CDR2 SAAAGT. This CDR3 contains 12 residues. The DNA of the CDR3 is TGTGCCATCAGGCAGGGTGACTATGGCTACACCTTC. Amino acids: CAIRQGDYGYTF.

The chain uses TRBV5-1 and TRBJ1-1, with 7 bases identical to TRBD1. Germline V gene data show CDR1 as SGHRS and CDR2 as YFSETQ. Losses at the gene ends were 3 bases for V and 1 base for J; bases not matched to a gene: 3. The CDR3 covers 14 residues. The CDR3 loop reads CASSSSGGNTEAFF. CDR3 DNA: TGCGCCAGCAGCTCGTCAGGGGGGAACACTGAAGCTTTCTTT.

The chain joins TRBV15 to TRBJ2-1; D unresolved. The CDR3 contains 15 residues. V lost 0 bases, J lost 8 bases, and 14 bases lay in between. CDR1 and CDR2 from the germline V gene are LNHNV and YYDKDF (reference sequence). The CDR3 here is CATSRDGQPMDEQFF. For the CDR3, the DNA is TGTGCCACCAGCAGAGATGGGCAGCCTATGGATGAGCAGTTCTTC.

This clone showed up just a few times. The chain carries TRBV9 and TRBJ1-1; perhaps TRBD1 as D (5 bases). With 4 bases removed from V and 5 bases from J, the gap between germline ends came to 12 bases. This CDR3 has 13 residues. Germline CDR1 is SGDLS and CDR2 is YYNGEE. DNA for the CDR3: TGTGCCAGCAGCACTCTTGGGGGTACTGAAGCTTTCTTT. Translation: CASSTLGGTEAFF. Full variable domain (missing parts from reference TRBV9 and TRBJ1-1): DSGVTQTPKHLITATGQRVTLRCSPRSGDLSVYWYQQSLDQGLQFLIQYYNGEERAKGNILERFSAQQFPDLHSELNLSSLELGDSALYFCASSTLGGTEAFFGQGTRLTVV.

By sample share, this clone is medium-sized. This chain joins TRBV6-8 and TRBJ1-4; perhaps TRBD1 as D (5 bases). The CDR3 covers 15 residues. Germline-derived CDR1 and CDR2 are MNHGY and SAAAGT. V was trimmed by 4 bases and J by 10 bases, leaving 19 bases between them. The CDR3 region has the DNA TGTGCCAGCAGTTCCGGGGCCCGATCTTTGGGAAAACTGTTTTTT. The encoded protein is CASSSGARSLGKLFF.

The gene calls are TRBV6-8 and TRBJ1-4; no clear D. The CDR3 is 14 amino acids. Germline-derived CDR1 and CDR2 are MNHGY and SAAAGT. V was shortened by 6 bases and J by 0 bases, with 8 bases between the two germline ends. The CDR3: CASRLDATNEKLFF. The CDR3 DNA follows: TGTGCCAGCAGGCTAGATGCAACTAATGAAAAACTGTTTTTT.

V gene TRBV30 combines with J gene TRBJ2-5; D is perhaps TRBD1 (6 bases). V was trimmed by 0 bases and J by 1 base, leaving 12 bases between them. The CDR3 totals 15 residues. The V gene's germline CDR1 is GTSNPN and CDR2 SVGIG (reference sequence). The CDR3 bases are TGTGCCTGGAGTGTACAGGGATTAGCCCAAGAGACCCAGTACTTC. Its translation is CAWSVQGLAQETQYF.

This clone is medium-sized within its sample. This sequence joins TRBV9 and TRBJ2-1; a weak D match, TRBD2 (6 bases). Germline V gives CDR1 SGDLS, CDR2 YYNGEE. This CDR3 has 14 amino acids. Deletions cut 4 bases from V and 4 bases from J, with 12 bases between. The CDR3 region has the DNA TGTGCCAGCAGCCCGGGACTTAATTACAATGAGCAGTTCTTC. Protein product: CASSPGLNYNEQFF.

About this clone: At one end, the junction sequence differs from germline, possibly due to a read error. This chain joins TRBV10-2 and TRBJ2-3; the match to TRBD2 covers 8 bases. The V gene's germline CDR1 is WSHSY and CDR2 SAAADI. The CDR3 is made up of 12 amino acids. CDR3 residues: CASSYWLAGINF. The CDR3 nucleotides are TGCGCCAGCAGTTACTGGCTAGCGGGCATAAATTTT.

The chain joins TRBV12-2 to TRBJ2-7; the DNA was not compared with TRBD1, the D call given in the table. TRBV12-2 is classified as a pseudogene. This CDR3 comprises 19 residues. The CDR3 sequence: CATCPTRTGGAFYSYEQYF. The DNA of the CDR3 is TGTGCCACCTGCCCCACTAGGACAGGGGGCGCGTTTTATTCCTACGAGCAGTACTTC.